The following is a T cell receptor (beta chain) sequence with its context. An end of the junction differs from the germline gene, which may be a read error. The data derive from a study of type 1 regulatory T cells. MiXCR was run by TCRdb on the reads, yielding one entry per CDR3 protein. The sample includes 90,000 to 100,000 distinct CDR3 sequences, roughly 28% of them seen just once. Germline loops: CDR1 SGDLS, CDR2 YYNGEE. The CDR3 length is 18 residues. The source is a human donor in good health. The sequenced sample consisted of CD4+ T cells, either the whole sample or a sorted fraction (not recorded which). The chain uses TRBV9 and TRBJ2-2; 8 nucleotides align to TRBD2. The CDR3: CASSVGSQRERNTGGLFF. In nucleotides, the CDR3 is TGTGCCAGCAGCGTAGGATCCCAGCGGGAGAGGAACACCGGGGGGCTGTTTTTT.